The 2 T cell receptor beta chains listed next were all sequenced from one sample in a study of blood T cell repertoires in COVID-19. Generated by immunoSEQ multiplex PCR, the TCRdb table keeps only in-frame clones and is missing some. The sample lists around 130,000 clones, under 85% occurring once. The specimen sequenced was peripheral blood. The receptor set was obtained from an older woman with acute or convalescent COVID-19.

In DNA form, the CDR3 reads TGTGCCAGCAGCAGGACTGTCGAAGAGACCCAGTACTTC. Translating it yields CASSRTVEETQYF. The V call is TRBV13, the J call TRBJ2-5; the D gene is possibly TRBD2 (5 bases). Germline loops: CDR1 PRHDT, CDR2 FYEKMQ (reference sequence). The CDR3 has 13 residues. Trimming cost V 5 bases and J 3 bases, with 10 bases left between them.

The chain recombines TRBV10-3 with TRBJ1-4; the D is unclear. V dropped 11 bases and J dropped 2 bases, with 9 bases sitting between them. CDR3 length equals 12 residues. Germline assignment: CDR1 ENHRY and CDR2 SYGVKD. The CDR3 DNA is TGTGCCTCCCGAGATACTAATGAAAAACTGTTTTTT. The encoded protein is CASRDTNEKLFF.